This T cell receptor beta chain was sequenced during a study of blood T cell repertoires in COVID-19. Background on the study: Sites in the United States, Italy and Spain provided acute and convalescent COVID-19 samples. Sample material is recorded as cDNA or gDNA derived from T cells, B-cell-depleted T cells, or PBMCs.

CDR3 length: 16 amino acids. V dropped 1 base and J dropped 4 bases, with 11 bases sitting between them. CDR1 MGHRA and CDR2 YSYEKL come from the germline V gene. This clone was observed a few times. As handled by the study authors: Scientists estimated how many nucleated cells there were by amplifying reference gene primers. Only in-frame clones appear in the TCRdb table, and some are missing; sequencing was by immunoSEQ multiplex PCR. The V and J calls and the clone size are those of that table, but D and trimming were determined from the DNA. This table has 150,000 to 200,000 clones, 70% to 90% appearing once.

Material for sequencing was peripheral blood. This sequence originates from a man aged 18 to 29 with acute or convalescent COVID-19. The gene calls are TRBV4-1 and TRBJ1-6, with TRBD1 as a possible D gene (6 bases). Here the CDR3 reads CASSQGQVLYNSPLHF. The CDR3 DNA follows: TGCGCCAGCAGCCAAGGACAGGTGTTGTATAATTCACCCCTCCACTTT.